This record covers a single T cell receptor (beta chain). This entry belongs to a study of blood T cell repertoires in COVID-19. TCRdb's table, derived via immunoSEQ multiplex PCR, lists solely in-frame clones and lacks some. The top ten clones hold about 4.7% of a sample with approximately 45,000 clones, about 85% of them seen once. The sequence was obtained from a man between 35 and 55 years old with active COVID-19. The sample consisted of peripheral blood.

DNA for the CDR3: TGTGCCAGCAGACCTACAGGGCGGTTTGAGGCTTTCTTT. Translating gives CASRPTGRFEAFF. The rearrangement uses TRBV27 and TRBJ1-1; D may be TRBD1 (6 bases). Trimming shortened V by 6 bases and J by 11 bases, and 19 bases separated the two germline ends. This CDR3 is built from 13 residues. CDR1 and CDR2 from the germline V gene are MNHEY and SMNVEV (reference sequence).